This T cell receptor beta chain was profiled in a study of regulatory T cells in long-lasting Graves disease. This clonotype was counted a few times. V shed 4 bases and J shed 6 bases, with 13 bases lying between them. This CDR3 comprises 12 residues. Germline V CDR1 and CDR2: SQVTM, ANQGSEA. In building TCR beta libraries, iRepertoire HTBI primers were used together with Arm-PCR of CDR3 regions. TCRdb used MiXCR to reprocess the multiplex PCR reads, holding one entry per CDR3 protein. Found here are 400,000 to 500,000 distinct CDR3 sequences, approximately 21% of them singletons; the top ten hold roughly 7.7%. Described time point: persistent/refractory GD, antithyroid drugs over 5 years with positive TRAb. TCR sequences were obtained from RNA taken from PBMCs. Peripheral blood, 8.5 to 10 milliliters per patient, was collected in EDTA tubes.

The sequences come from peripheral blood mononuclear cells (PBMCs), collected when the disease was refractory, from a patient treated with antithyroid drugs. This receptor was identified in a female donor with Graves disease. The rearrangement uses TRBV29-1 and TRBJ2-7; D gene unclear. The CDR3 coding sequence is TGCAGCGTTGTAGAGGAGACGGGCGAGCAGTACTTC. Translation: CSVVEETGEQYF.